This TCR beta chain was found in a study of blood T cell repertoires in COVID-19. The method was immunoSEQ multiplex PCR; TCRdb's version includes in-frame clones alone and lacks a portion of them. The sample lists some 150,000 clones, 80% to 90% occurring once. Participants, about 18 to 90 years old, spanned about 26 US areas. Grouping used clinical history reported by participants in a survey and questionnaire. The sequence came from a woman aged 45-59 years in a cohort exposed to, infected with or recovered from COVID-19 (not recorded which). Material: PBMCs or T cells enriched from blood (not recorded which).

The CDR3 nucleotides read TGTGCCAGCAGCTTTAGGGGCGGGACTGAGTTGGCCCAGTACTTC. Its protein product is CASSFRGGTELAQYF. The V and J genes are TRBV13 and TRBJ2-5; perhaps TRBD2 as D (6 bases). Looked up from germline, CDR1 is PRHDT and CDR2 is FYEKMQ (reference sequence). This CDR3 comprises 15 residues. V was trimmed by 3 bases and J by 9 bases, leaving 20 bases between them. The full variable domain, its missing parts supplied by reference TRBV13 and TRBJ2-5, is AAGVIQSPRHLIKEKRETATLKCYPIPRHDTVYWYQQGPGQDPQFLISFYEKMQSDKGSIPDRFSAQQFSDYHSELNMSSLELGDSALYFCASSFRGGTELAQYFGPGTRLLVL.